The sequence of this T cell receptor beta chain was determined in a study of early T cells in non-severe SARS-CoV-2 infection. This clonotype has at least ten counts. Its matching antigen is unknown. Study-level points and caveats: VDJdb matching, biased toward anti-spike CD8 responses, missed private and CD4 specificities.

Individually, cDNA molecules had unique molecular identifiers attached to them. A single record per CDR3 protein comes from TCRdb applying MiXCR to the 5' RACE reads. The profile shows some 62,000 distinct CDR3 sequences, almost 9.5% of them singletons. V was cut by 5 bases and J by 6 bases, with 18 bases left in between. CDR1 is SGHVS, CDR2 FQNEAQ, per germline. The CDR3 runs 15 residues. This chain joins TRBV7-8 and TRBJ2-3, with D perhaps matching TRBD1 (5 bases). The specimen sequenced was whole blood. The clonotype was recovered from an adult who was a healthcare worker with PCR-confirmed SARS-CoV-2 infection or an uninfected control (not recorded which). The CDR3 sequence: CASSAWFVGADTQYF. CDR3 coding DNA: TGTGCCAGCAGCGCCTGGTTCGTAGGGGCGGATACGCAGTATTTT. Using reference TRBV7-8 and TRBJ2-3 for the parts outside the CDR3, the full variable domain is GAGVSQSPRYKVAKRGQDVALRCDPISGHVSLFWYQQALGQGPEFLTYFQNEAQLDKSGLPSDRFFAERPEGSVSTLKIQRTQQEDSAVYLCASSAWFVGADTQYFGPGTRLTVL.